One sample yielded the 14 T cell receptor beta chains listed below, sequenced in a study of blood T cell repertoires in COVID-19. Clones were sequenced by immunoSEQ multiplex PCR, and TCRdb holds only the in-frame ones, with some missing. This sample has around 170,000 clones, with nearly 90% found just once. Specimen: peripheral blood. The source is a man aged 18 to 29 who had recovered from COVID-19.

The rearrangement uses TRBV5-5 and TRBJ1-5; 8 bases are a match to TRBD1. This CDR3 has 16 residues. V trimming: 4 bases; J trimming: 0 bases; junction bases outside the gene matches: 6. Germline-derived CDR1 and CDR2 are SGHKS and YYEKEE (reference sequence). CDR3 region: CASSRGQGDSNQPQHF. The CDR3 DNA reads TGTGCCAGCAGCCGCGGACAGGGCGATAGCAATCAGCCCCAGCATTTT.

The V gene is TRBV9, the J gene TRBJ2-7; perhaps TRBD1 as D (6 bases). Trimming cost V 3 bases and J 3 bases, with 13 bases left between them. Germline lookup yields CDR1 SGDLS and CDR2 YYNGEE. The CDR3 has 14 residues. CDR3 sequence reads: CASSGSQGYYEQYF. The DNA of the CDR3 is TGTGCCAGCAGCGGATCACAGGGATACTACGAGCAGTACTTC.

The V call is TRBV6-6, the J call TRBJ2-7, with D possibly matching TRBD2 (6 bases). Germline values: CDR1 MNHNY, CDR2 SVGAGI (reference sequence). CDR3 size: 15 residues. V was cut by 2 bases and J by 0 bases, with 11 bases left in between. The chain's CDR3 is CASSYQASVSYEQYF. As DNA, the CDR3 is TGTGCCAGCAGTTACCAGGCTAGCGTCTCCTACGAGCAGTACTTC.

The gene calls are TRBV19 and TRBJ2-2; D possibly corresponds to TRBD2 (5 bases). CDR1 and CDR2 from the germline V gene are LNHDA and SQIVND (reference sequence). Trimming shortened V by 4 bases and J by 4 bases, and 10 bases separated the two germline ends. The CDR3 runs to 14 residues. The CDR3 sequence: CASSKDSGTGELFF. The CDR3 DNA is TGTGCCAGTAGTAAGGACTCGGGCACCGGGGAGCTGTTTTTT.

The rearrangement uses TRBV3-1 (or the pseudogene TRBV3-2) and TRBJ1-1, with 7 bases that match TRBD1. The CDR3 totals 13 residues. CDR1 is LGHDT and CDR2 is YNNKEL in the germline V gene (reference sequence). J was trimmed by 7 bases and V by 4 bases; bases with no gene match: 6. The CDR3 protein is CASSRGTAGEAFF. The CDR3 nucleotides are TGTGCCAGCAGCCGTGGGACAGCCGGTGAAGCTTTCTTT.

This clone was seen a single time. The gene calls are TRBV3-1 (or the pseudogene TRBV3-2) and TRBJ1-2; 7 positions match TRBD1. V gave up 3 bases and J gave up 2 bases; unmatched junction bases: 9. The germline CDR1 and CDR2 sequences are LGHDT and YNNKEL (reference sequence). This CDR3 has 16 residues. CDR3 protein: CASSHGRTGQNYGYTF. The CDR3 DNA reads TGTGCCAGCAGCCACGGTCGGACAGGCCAGAACTATGGCTACACCTTC.

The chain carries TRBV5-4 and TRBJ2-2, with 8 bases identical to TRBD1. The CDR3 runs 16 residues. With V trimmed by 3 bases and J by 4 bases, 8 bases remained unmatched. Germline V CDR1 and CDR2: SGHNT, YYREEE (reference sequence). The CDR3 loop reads CASSSQTGGGTGELFF. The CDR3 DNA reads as TGTGCCAGCAGCTCACAAACAGGGGGTGGCACCGGGGAGCTGTTTTTT.

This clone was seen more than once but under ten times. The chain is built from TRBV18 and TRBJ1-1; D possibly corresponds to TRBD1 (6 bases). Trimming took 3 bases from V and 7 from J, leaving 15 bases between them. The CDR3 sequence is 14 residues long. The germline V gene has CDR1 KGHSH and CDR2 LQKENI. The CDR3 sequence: CASSPQDTGNEAFF. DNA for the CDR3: TGTGCCAGCTCACCGCAAGATACAGGGAATGAAGCTTTCTTT.

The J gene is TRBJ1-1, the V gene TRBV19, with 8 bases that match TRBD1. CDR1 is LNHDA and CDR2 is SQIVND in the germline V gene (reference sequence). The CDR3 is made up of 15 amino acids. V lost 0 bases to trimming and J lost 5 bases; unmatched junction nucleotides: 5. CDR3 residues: CASSIEAGGWTEAFF. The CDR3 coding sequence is TGTGCCAGTAGTATAGAGGCAGGGGGCTGGACTGAAGCTTTCTTT.

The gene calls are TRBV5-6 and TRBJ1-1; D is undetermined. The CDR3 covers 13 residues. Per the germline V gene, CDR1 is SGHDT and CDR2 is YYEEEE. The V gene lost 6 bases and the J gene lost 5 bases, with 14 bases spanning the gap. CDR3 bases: TGTGCCAGCACCACCGACTCGTTGACTGAAGCTTTCTTT. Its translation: CASTTDSLTEAFF.

DNA of the CDR3: TGTGCCAGCAGCTCTTCCTGGGAGGTCGGGGAGCTGTTTTTT. It translates to CASSSSWEVGELFF. J is TRBJ2-2 and V is TRBV7-3; a possible D gene is TRBD2 (6 bases). Germline V gene sequence: CDR1 SGHTA, CDR2 FQGTGA. V was cut by 4 bases and J by 7 bases, with 13 bases left in between. This CDR3 has 14 residues.

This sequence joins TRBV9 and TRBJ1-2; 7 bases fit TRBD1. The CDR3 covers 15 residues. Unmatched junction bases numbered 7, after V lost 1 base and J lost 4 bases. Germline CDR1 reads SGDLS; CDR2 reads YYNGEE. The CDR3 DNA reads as TGTGCCAGCAGCGTAAGACAGGGTTTAGGCTATGGCTACACCTTC. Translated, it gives CASSVRQGLGYGYTF.

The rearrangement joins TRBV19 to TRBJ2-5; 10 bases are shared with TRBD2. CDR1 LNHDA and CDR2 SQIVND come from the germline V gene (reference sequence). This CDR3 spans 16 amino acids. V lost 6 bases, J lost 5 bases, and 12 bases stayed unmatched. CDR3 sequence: CASSVASGSPWETQYF. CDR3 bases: TGTGCCAGTAGCGTGGCTAGCGGGAGCCCTTGGGAGACCCAGTACTTC.

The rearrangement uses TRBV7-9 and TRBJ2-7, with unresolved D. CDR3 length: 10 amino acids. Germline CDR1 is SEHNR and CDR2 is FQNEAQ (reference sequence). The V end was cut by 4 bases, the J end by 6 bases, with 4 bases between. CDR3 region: CASSSSEQYF. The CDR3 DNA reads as TGTGCCAGCAGCTCTAGCGAGCAGTACTTC.